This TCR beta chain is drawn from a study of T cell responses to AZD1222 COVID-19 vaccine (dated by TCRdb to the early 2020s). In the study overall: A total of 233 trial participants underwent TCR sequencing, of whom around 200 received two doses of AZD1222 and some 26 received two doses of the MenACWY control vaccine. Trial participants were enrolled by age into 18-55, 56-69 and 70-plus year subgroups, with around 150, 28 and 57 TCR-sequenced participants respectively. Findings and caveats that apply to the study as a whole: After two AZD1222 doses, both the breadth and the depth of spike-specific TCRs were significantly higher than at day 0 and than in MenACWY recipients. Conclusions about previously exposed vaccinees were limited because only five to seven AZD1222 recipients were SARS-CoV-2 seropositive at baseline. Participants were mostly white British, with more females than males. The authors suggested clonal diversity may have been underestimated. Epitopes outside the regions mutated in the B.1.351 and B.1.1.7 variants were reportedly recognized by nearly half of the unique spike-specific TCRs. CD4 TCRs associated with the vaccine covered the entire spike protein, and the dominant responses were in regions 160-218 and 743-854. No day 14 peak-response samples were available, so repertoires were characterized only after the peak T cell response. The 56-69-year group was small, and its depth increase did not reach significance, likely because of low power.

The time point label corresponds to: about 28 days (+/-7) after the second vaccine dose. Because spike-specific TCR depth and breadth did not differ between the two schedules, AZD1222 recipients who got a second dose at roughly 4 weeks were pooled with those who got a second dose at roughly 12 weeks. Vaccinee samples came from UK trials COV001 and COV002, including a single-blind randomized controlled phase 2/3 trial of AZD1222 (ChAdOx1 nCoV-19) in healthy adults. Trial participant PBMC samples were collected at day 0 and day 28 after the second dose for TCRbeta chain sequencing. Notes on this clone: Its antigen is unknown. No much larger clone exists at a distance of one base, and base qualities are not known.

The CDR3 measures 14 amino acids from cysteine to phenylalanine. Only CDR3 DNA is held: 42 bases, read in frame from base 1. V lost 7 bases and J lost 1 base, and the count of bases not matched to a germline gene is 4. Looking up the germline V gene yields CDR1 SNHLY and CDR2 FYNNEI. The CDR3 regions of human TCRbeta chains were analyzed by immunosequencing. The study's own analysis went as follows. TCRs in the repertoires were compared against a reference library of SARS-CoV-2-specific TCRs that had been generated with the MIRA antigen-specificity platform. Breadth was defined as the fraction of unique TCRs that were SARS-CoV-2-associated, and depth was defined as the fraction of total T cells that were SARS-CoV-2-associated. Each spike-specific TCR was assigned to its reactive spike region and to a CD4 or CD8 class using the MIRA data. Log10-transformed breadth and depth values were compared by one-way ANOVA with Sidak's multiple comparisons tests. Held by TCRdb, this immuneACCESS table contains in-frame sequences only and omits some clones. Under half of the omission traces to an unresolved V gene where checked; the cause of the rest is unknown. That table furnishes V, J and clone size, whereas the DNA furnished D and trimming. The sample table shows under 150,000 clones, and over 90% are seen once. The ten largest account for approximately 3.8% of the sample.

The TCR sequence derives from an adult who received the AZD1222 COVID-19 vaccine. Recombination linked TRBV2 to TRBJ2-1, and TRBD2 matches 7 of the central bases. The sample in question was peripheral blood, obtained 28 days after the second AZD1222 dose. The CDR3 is CASKGGSSYNEQFF. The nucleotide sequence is TGTGCCAGCAAAGGCGGGAGTTCCTACAATGAGCAGTTCTTC.